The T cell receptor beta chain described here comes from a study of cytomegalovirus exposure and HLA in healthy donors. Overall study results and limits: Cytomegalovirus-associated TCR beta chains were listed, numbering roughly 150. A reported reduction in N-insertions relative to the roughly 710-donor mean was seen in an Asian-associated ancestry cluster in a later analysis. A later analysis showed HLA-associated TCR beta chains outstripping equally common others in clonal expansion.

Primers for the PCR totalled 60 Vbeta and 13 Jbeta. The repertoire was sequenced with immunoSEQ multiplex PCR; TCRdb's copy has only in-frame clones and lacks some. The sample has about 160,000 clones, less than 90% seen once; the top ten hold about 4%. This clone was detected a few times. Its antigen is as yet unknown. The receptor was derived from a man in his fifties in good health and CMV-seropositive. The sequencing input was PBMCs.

The chain's CDR3 is CARSLGRGKDTQYF. CDR3 in DNA: TGTGCCAGAAGCTTGGGTAGGGGGAAAGATACGCAGTATTTT. The rearrangement links TRBV5-3 to TRBJ2-3; weak D call: TRBD1 (6 bases). TRBV5-3 is an ORF; its function is uncertain. V gave up 0 bases and J gave up 5 bases, with 10 bases separating them. The CDR3 loop spans 14 amino acids.